This TCR beta chain was captured in a study of TIL therapy for anti-PD-1-resistant metastatic lung cancer. On the study more broadly: Most patients had lung adenocarcinoma; several tumors were EGFR-mutant, two ALK-rearranged; half smoked currently or formerly.

The germline gives CDR1 MNHNS, CDR2 SASEGT. The CDR3 sequence is 15 residues long. Trimming stripped 6 bases from V and 1 base from J, with 13 bases between. The immunoSEQ assay was v3. The method was immunoSEQ multiplex PCR; TCRdb's version includes in-frame clones alone and lacks a portion of them. This table has about 10,000 clones, 56% appearing once. Time point meaning: pre-treatment sample, taken before nivolumab and TIL therapy. Pleural nodules or supraclavicular lymph nodes made up most of the excised metastases sampled. Stage 4 NSCLC adults joined between 2017 and January 2020. This clone ranks as medium-sized.

The chain links TRBV6-1 to TRBJ2-1; TRBD2 might be the D (6 bases). Sequenced here: tumor tissue, sampled at baseline. This clonotype was sampled from a person aged 25 to 80 with non-small cell lung cancer. The CDR3 sequence is CASREGVGSYNEQFF. The CDR3 region has the DNA TGTGCCAGCAGGGAGGGCGTTGGATCCTACAATGAGCAGTTCTTC.